These T cell receptor beta chains were read from a single sample in a study of T-cell memory formation after mild COVID-19. TCRdb analysed the 5' RACE reads with MiXCR anew, one entry per CDR3 protein. The data show some 300,000 distinct CDR3 sequences, under 25% seen once. The sequenced sample was PBMCs or a T cell subset sorted from them (not recorded which). These receptors were taken from a man between 18 and 29 years old who had mild COVID-19 (a few samples of this study predate the infection). Cell type and time point are not known. The CDR3 runs from the conserved cysteine through the conserved F or W. Fields, in order: clone size, D gene, J gene, V gene, CDR3 DNA, CDR3 protein. D genes are given only for firm matches. Part of the rows lack a size; the others show once, few, many or a class for expanded clones.

- - TRBJ1-2 TRBV11-2 TGTGCCAGCAGCTTACCGCAGGGGATTGTTCATGGCTACACCTTC CASSLPQGIVHGYTF
few - TRBJ1-5 TRBV3-1 TGTGCCAGCAGCCCGGATGTTACACCGGGACAGCCCCAGCATTTT CASSPDVTPGQPQHF
- TRBD1 TRBJ2-6 TRBV7-2 TGTGCCAGCAGCAAGAGACAGGGGGTCTCCTCTGGGGCCAACGTCCTGACTTTC CASSKRQGVSSGANVLTF
- - TRBJ2-7 TRBV5-1 TGCGCCAGCAGCTTGGCCGCGGACTACGAGCAGTACTTC CASSLAADYEQYF
- - TRBJ2-4 TRBV2 TGTGCCAGCAGAGCCGACACCAAAAACATTCAGTACTTC CASRADTKNIQYF
- - TRBJ1-2 TRBV5-1 TGCGCCAGCAGCTTGGGCGGACCGGTAACTAACTATGGCTACACCTTC CASSLGGPVTNYGYTF
few TRBD1 TRBJ1-1 TRBV5-1 TGCGCCAGCAGCAGCCGACAGGGGGTGGACACTGAAGCTTTCTTT CASSSRQGVDTEAFF
- TRBD1 TRBJ1-2 TRBV20-1 TGCAGTCCACAGGGGGCTGAGAACTATGGCTACACCTTC CSPQGAENYGYTF
- - TRBJ1-5 TRBV2 TGTGCCAGCAGTCCCCTAGACGGTGATAGCAATCAGCCCCAGCATTTT CASSPLDGDSNQPQHF
few - TRBJ2-7 TRBV5-1 TGCGCCAGCAGCTTGCAAGGGCCCCCTTACGAGCAGTACTTC CASSLQGPPYEQYF
few TRBD1 TRBJ2-6 TRBV4-3 TGCGCCAGCAGCCCACAGGGGGCGCAAGGGGCCAACGTCCTGACTTTC CASSPQGAQGANVLTF
- - TRBJ2-3 TRBV11-2 TGTGCCAGCAGCGCCATATTTCCCCCGACACTCACAGATACGCAGTATTTT CASSAIFPPTLTDTQYF
- - TRBJ1-2 TRBV20-1 TGCAGTGCTAGAGAGGGAGGGTGGGACTATGGCTACACCTTC CSAREGGWDYGYTF
- - TRBJ2-2 TRBV12-3/TRBV12-4 TGTGCCACCTCCCGGTCGGCAGGGGCCCCCGGGGAGCTGTTTTTT CATSRSAGAPGELFF
few - TRBJ2-7 TRBV5-1 TGCGCCAGCAGCTCGGGAGCGGACACTGACTACGAGCAGTACTTC CASSSGADTDYEQYF
- - TRBJ1-5 TRBV20-1 TGCAGTGCTAGAGGGCAGAATCAGCCCCAGCATTTT CSARGQNQPQHF
few - TRBJ2-3 TRBV5-1 TGCGCCAGCAGCTCGGGTGTGACAGATACGCAGTATTTT CASSSGVTDTQYF
- - TRBJ2-2 TRBV4-1 TGCGCCAGCAGCCAAGGACCTCCTTGGGGTGGGACCGGGGAGCTGTTTTTT CASSQGPPWGGTGELFF
- TRBD2 TRBJ2-1 TRBV7-2 TGTGCCAGCAGACTAAGCGGGGGGCTCAATGAGCAGTTCTTC CASRLSGGLNEQFF
few TRBD1 TRBJ2-2 TRBV12-3/TRBV12-4 TGTGCCAGCATGCCCAGGGACAGCACCGGGGAGCTGTTTTTT CASMPRDSTGELFF
- - TRBJ2-4 TRBV7-9 TGTGCCAGCAGCTTAGGATCGGGTGACTCCATAGCCAAAAACATTCAGTACTTC CASSLGSGDSIAKNIQYF
- - TRBJ1-1 TRBV20-1 TGCAGTGCTAGTAGGGGTGGTGGTGAAGCTTTATTT CSASRGGGEALF
few - TRBJ1-1 TRBV29-1 TGCAGCGTTACGATACAGGGCTCAACTGAAGCTTTCTTT CSVTIQGSTEAFF
few - TRBJ1-1 TRBV6-6 TGTGCCAGCAGTTACTCGACGTACTGGGGGAGAGAAATGAACACTGAAGCTTTCTTT CASSYSTYWGREMNTEAFF
- - TRBJ2-1 TRBV6-1 TGTGCCAGCAGTGGTTACCGGGACTCCAACCGGGATGAGCAGTTCTTC CASSGYRDSNRDEQFF
- TRBD1 TRBJ1-2 TRBV7-2 TGTGCCAGCAGCTTCGAACAGGGGTCCCATGGCTACACCTTC CASSFEQGSHGYTF
- TRBD2 TRBJ2-1 TRBV30 TGTGCCTGGACATTCGGGGGGTCTTACAATGAGCAGTTCTTC CAWTFGGSYNEQFF
- - TRBJ2-3 TRBV2 TGTGCCAGCAGTGACCAAAGGGCAGATACGCAGTATTTT CASSDQRADTQYF
few - TRBJ2-5 TRBV5-1 TGCGCCAGCAGCCCGCTGTATAGGGAAGGAGAGACCCAGTACTTC CASSPLYREGETQYF
many - TRBJ2-7 TRBV7-2 TGTGCCAGCAGCTTCCAGGGTAAGAACTACGAGCAGTACTTC CASSFQGKNYEQYF
- - TRBJ2-3 TRBV5-4 TGTGCCAGCAGCCGGGGCAGTGGCTACAGCACAGATACGCAGTATTTT CASSRGSGYSTDTQYF
few - TRBJ2-1 TRBV13 TGTGCCAGCAGTTACCTCGGACCGAGCTCCTACAATGAGCAGTTCTTC CASSYLGPSSYNEQFF
- - TRBJ2-1 TRBV28 TGTGCCAGCAGTGAACTCCGGGACCCTCCCAATGAGCAGTTCTTC CASSELRDPPNEQFF
- - TRBJ2-5 TRBV4-1 TGCGCCAGCAGCCTCTTTGAGGAGGAACAGGGTCAGGAGACCCAGTACTTC CASSLFEEEQGQETQYF
few TRBD1 TRBJ2-7 TRBV5-1 TGCGCCAGCAGCCCCCTCGGGACAGGGGATGGGGCCTCCTACGAGCAGTACTTC CASSPLGTGDGASYEQYF
- - TRBJ1-1 TRBV6-2/TRBV6-3 TGTGCCAGCAGTCTTTATGGGATGAACACTGAAGCTTTCTTT CASSLYGMNTEAFF
few - TRBJ1-1 TRBV6-1 TGTGCCAGCAGTGGGGGGAGCGGGACAAAGGCTTTCTTT CASSGGSGTKAFF
few - TRBJ1-1 TRBV2 TGTGCCAGCAGTGGTCAGGGAGTGACTGAAGCTTTCTTT CASSGQGVTEAFF
- TRBD2 TRBJ2-5 TRBV3-1 TGTGCCAGCAGCGAACGAGCGGGGCGACTCCATAGAGGGGAGACCCAGTACTTC CASSERAGRLHRGETQYF
- - TRBJ2-6 TRBV28 TGTGCCAGCAGGAGTCTAGAGTCTGGGGCCAACGTCCTGACTTTC CASRSLESGANVLTF
- - TRBJ2-5 TRBV5-1 TGCGCCAGCAGCTTGGCCTACGGGGGCACAGAGACCCAGTACTTC CASSLAYGGTETQYF
few - TRBJ2-7 TRBV9 TGTGCCAGCAGCGTAGAAGTAGGGACCAATTACGAGCAGTACTTC CASSVEVGTNYEQYF
few - TRBJ1-1 TRBV7-2 TGTGCCAGCAGCTTAACATGGAGGGACACTGAAGCTTTCTTT CASSLTWRDTEAFF
- - TRBJ2-2 TRBV9 TGTGCCAGCACCCCGGGGGACACCGGGGAGCTGTTTTTT CASTPGDTGELFF
- - TRBJ1-2 TRBV30 TGTGCCTGGAGTACTGGCGGGGGGGCTAACTATGGCTACACCTTC CAWSTGGGANYGYTF
- TRBD1 TRBJ1-5 TRBV2 TGTGCCAGCAGACGGGACAGGACAAATCAGCCCCAGCATTTT CASRRDRTNQPQHF
- TRBD1 TRBJ1-2 TRBV4-2 TGTGCCAGCAGCCAGAGCGGACAGGTGGGGAACTATGGCTACACCTTC CASSQSGQVGNYGYTF
few - TRBJ1-1 TRBV5-1 TGCGCCAGCAGCTTGCGACGGATGAACACTGAAGCTTTCTTT CASSLRRMNTEAFF
few TRBD1 TRBJ1-3 TRBV7-9 TGTGCCAGCAGCCCTCGTCCGACAGGGGAAAAGCTACCCTCTGGAAACACCATATATTTT CASSPRPTGEKLPSGNTIYF
few TRBD1 TRBJ2-1 TRBV7-2 TGTGCCAGCAGCTCATTATGGGACAGCCCAAATGAGCAGTTCTTC CASSSLWDSPNEQFF
few TRBD2 TRBJ2-1 TRBV6-5 TGTGCCAGCAGTCGACTAGCGGGGGGAGTCTACAATGAGCAGTTCTTC CASSRLAGGVYNEQFF
few TRBD1 TRBJ1-5 TRBV9 TGTGCCAGCAGAGCGCGGAAGGTCGGGACAGGCACGATTAGCAATCAGCCCCAGCATTTT CASRARKVGTGTISNQPQHF
few TRBD1 TRBJ1-5 TRBV12-3/TRBV12-4 TGTGCCAGCAGTTCGACAGGGGGCATCCAGCCCCAGCATTTT CASSSTGGIQPQHF
few - TRBJ2-3 TRBV24-1 TGTGCCACCAGTGATACCCCAGGGTTAAGCACAGATACGCAGTATTTT CATSDTPGLSTDTQYF
few TRBD1 TRBJ1-1 TRBV12-3/TRBV12-4 TGTGCCAGCAGTGAGACAGGGAAGACTGAAGCTTTCTTT CASSETGKTEAFF
many - TRBJ2-1 TRBV7-3 TGTGCCAGCAGCTTAGGCAGACCCAATGAGCAGTTCTTC CASSLGRPNEQFF
few TRBD2 TRBJ2-3 TRBV28 TGTGCCAGCAGTACCTCCAGGCGGGGGGTAACAGATACGCAGTATTTT CASSTSRRGVTDTQYF
- - TRBJ1-6 TRBV6-5 TGTGCCAGCAAAGGGTATAATTCACCCCTCCACTTT CASKGYNSPLHF
- TRBD1 TRBJ2-2 TRBV4-2 TGTGCCAGCAGCCGAGACCCCGGGACAGGGGGCTTTGACACCGGGGAGCTGTTTTTT CASSRDPGTGGFDTGELFF
few - TRBJ1-1 TRBV4-1 TGCGCCAGCAGCCAATGGCAGGCGGGCACTGAAGCTTTCTTT CASSQWQAGTEAFF